This TCR beta chain was captured by sequencing in a study of OX40 agonist ivuxolimab in advanced cancers. Broader study findings: Certain nonresponders likewise exhibited a low normalized T-cell clonal expansion.

Only in-frame clones appear in the TCRdb table, and some are missing; sequencing was by immunoSEQ multiplex PCR. The repertoire holds around 87,000 clones, with 94% as singletons. Turning to this clone: The antigen is not known.

The CDR3 consists of 16 residues. CDR1 is WSHSY, CDR2 SAAADI, per germline. The J segment lost 0 bases and the V segment lost 3 bases, leaving 7 bases of the junction unmatched. The V and J genes are TRBV10-2 and TRBJ2-5, with 7 bases identical to TRBD2. The clonotype comes from an adult with an advanced solid tumor such as melanoma, head and neck, liver or kidney cancer. This specimen consisted of CD4+ or CD8+ T cells sorted from blood, obtained in a trial of the OX40 agonist ivuxolimab. The CDR3 bases are TGCGCCAGCAGTGACTTGCGCGGGAGCTACCAAGAGACCCAGTACTTC. It encodes CASSDLRGSYQETQYF.